This TCR beta chain is drawn from a study of T cell changes during pregnancy in multiple sclerosis. With 3 bases clipped from V and 6 bases from J, the junction kept 2 bases outside the gene matches. The CDR3 extends over 13 amino acids. CDR1 and CDR2 from the germline V gene are SGHNT and YYREEE (reference sequence). TCRdb keeps only in-frame clones here, not all; method: immunoSEQ multiplex PCR. The data hold about 100,000 clones, with about 91% observed a single time. The specimen was peripheral blood, collected in the second trimester of pregnancy. This receptor was obtained from a female donor with multiple sclerosis, enrolled in a pregnancy study. The V gene is TRBV5-4, the J gene TRBJ2-1; 8 bases align to TRBD2. The CDR3 protein is CASSWTSFNEQFF. DNA of the CDR3: TGTGCCAGCAGCTGGACTAGCTTCAATGAGCAGTTCTTC. Based on the CDR3 plus reference TRBV5-4 and TRBJ2-1, the full variable domain is ETGVTQSPTHLIKTRGQQVTLRCSSQSGHNTVSWYQQALGQGPQFIFQYYREEENGRGNFPPRFSGLQFPNYSSELNVNALELDDSALYLCASSWTSFNEQFFGPGTRLTVL.